This T cell receptor beta chain was retrieved from a study of lymphopenia after photon versus proton radiotherapy. Notes on the study in general: Post-nadir TCR diversity decline inversely tracked overall survival among those who died. Under photons, naive T cells and diversity fell while effector/memory populations rose. Oligoclonal CD8+ Temra expansion after nadir drove photon patients' diversity drop. Better survival with proton therapy was suggested as possible, not demonstrated.

The CDR3 has 14 amino acids. Germline V gives CDR1 SSHAT, CDR2 FNYEAQ (reference sequence). With regard to this clone: What it binds is not known. Sequence at one end of the junction differs from germline and may be a read error.

TCRdb's copy holds only in-frame clones and misses some; the assay was immunoSEQ multiplex PCR. Of 25,000 to 35,000 clones in the sample, roughly 89% were seen once. The clonotype comes from a woman aged 55-69 years with cholangiocarcinoma. Some clones in this sample may be carry-over from other donors' samples. This sequence joins TRBV7-7 and TRBJ2-1; 8 bases map to TRBD2. The source was peripheral blood, collected from a patient treated with proton-based radiotherapy. The CDR3 DNA reads as TGTGCTAGCAGCCCCGTGGAAGCGGGGGTGGAGCAGTTCTTC. The encoded protein is CASSPVEAGVEQFF. Combining the CDR3 with reference TRBV7-7 and TRBJ2-1 gives the whole variable domain GAGVSQSPRYKVTKRGQDVTLRCDPISSHATLYWYQQALGQGPEFLTYFNYEAQPDKSGLPSDRFSAERPEGSISTLTIQRTEQRDSAMYRCASSPVEAGVEQFFGPGTRLTVL.